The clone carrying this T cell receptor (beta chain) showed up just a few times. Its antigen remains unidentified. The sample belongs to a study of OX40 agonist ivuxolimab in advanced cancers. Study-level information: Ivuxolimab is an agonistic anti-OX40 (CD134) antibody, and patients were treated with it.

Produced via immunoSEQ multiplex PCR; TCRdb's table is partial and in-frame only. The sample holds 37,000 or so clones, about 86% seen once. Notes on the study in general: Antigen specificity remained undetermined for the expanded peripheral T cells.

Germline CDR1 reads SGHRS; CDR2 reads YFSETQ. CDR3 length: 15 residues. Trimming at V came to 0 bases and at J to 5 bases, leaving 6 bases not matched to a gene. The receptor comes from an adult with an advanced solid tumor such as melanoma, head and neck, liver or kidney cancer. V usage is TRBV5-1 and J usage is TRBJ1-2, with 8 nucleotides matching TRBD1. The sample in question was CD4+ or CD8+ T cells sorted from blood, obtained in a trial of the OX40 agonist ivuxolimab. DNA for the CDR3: TGCGCCAGCAGCTTGGGTTCCGGGACAGGATATGGCTACACCTTC. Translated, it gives CASSLGSGTGYGYTF.